These T cell receptor beta chains were read from a single sample in a study of T cell changes during pregnancy in multiple sclerosis. The assay was immunoSEQ multiplex PCR, and TCRdb's table has in-frame clones only and misses some. The sample lists about 79,000 clones; just under 95% were seen once. The sequencing used peripheral blood, collected in the second trimester of pregnancy. These receptors were taken from a female donor in good health, enrolled as a control in a pregnancy study. Each CDR3 is given with its conserved first and last residue. D genes are given only for firm matches. Clone size appears in some rows only: once, few, many, or a class for an expanded clone.

>TRBD2|TRBV7-2|TRBJ2-3|.
TGTGCCAGCAGCTTACTAGCGGGAGGTTCCACAGATACGCAGTATTTT
CASSLLAGGSTDTQYF
>TRBD1|TRBV2|TRBJ1-2|.
TGTGCCAGCAACACAGGGGAATATGGCTACACCTTC
CASNTGEYGYTF
>.|TRBV10-3|TRBJ2-7|.
TGTGCCACCTCCAGGGGGGTCAGCTCCTACGAGCAGTACTTC
CATSRGVSSYEQYF
>TRBD2|TRBV5-8|TRBJ2-3|.
TGTGCCAGCAGCTTTCTCAGCGGGGCTAGCACAGATACGCAGTATTTT
CASSFLSGASTDTQYF
>TRBD2|TRBV6-5|TRBJ2-7|.
TGTGCCAGCAGTTACTCGGGGGGGAGGTACGAGCAGTACTTC
CASSYSGGRYEQYF
>TRBD1|TRBV13|TRBJ2-7|.
TGTGCCAGCAGCTTATTACAGGGGGAAAACGAGCAGTACTTC
CASSLLQGENEQYF
>.|TRBV18|TRBJ1-1|.
TGTGCCAGCTCAAAGGACAGGAACACTGAAGCTTTCTTT
CASSKDRNTEAFF
>.|TRBV19|TRBJ1-2|.
TGTGCCAGTAGTAGCGACAGGACTGCTAGCCTTGGGGGCTACACCTTC
CASSSDRTASLGGYTF
>TRBD2|TRBV6-5|TRBJ2-5|.
TGTGCCAGCAGTTCAACTAGCGGGGGGGCGGGTGAGACCCAGTACTTC
CASSSTSGGAGETQYF
>.|TRBV6-6|TRBJ2-7|.
TGTGCCAGCAGTGGGACTGCGAGCGAGCAGTACTTC
CASSGTASEQYF
>.|TRBV14|TRBJ2-5|.
TGTGCCAGCAGCGCGCACCCTACTAGACGAATGGAGACCCAGTACTTC
CASSAHPTRRMETQYF
>.|TRBV19|TRBJ1-5|.
TGTGCCAGTAGTATTAAGGGACACGGGCTTAGCAATCAGCCCCAGCATTTT
CASSIKGHGLSNQPQHF
>TRBD1|TRBV2|TRBJ1-2|.
TGTGCCAGCAGGGAAGGACAGGCAGAATCTTATGGCTACACCTTC
CASREGQAESYGYTF
>.|TRBV19|TRBJ2-4|.
TGTGCCAGTAGTTCGTCAGGGTATGTGGGTAACATTCAGTACTTC
CASSSSGYVGNIQYF
>TRBD1|TRBV6-1|TRBJ1-2|.
TGTGCCAGCACCCCGGGACAGGGGGCCTATGGCTACACCTTC
CASTPGQGAYGYTF
>TRBD2|TRBV27|TRBJ2-1|.
TGTGCCAGCAGTTTACAAGTAGCGGGCTACAATGAGCAGTTCTTC
CASSLQVAGYNEQFF
>.|TRBV7-2|TRBJ2-5|.
TGTGCCAGCAGCTTAGTCGCAGGGGTGCAAGAGACCCAGTACTTC
CASSLVAGVQETQYF
>TRBD1|TRBV7-3|TRBJ1-1|.
TGTGCCAGCAAGGGGGAGACAGGGTCGGAGCAGAACACTGAAGCTTTCTTT
CASKGETGSEQNTEAFF
>TRBD2|TRBV7-6|TRBJ2-1|.
TGTGCCAGCAGCTTTAGCGGGGGGGTGGGCAATGAGCAGTTCTTC
CASSFSGGVGNEQFF
>TRBD1|TRBV6-6|TRBJ2-7|.
TGTGCCAGTACGGGACAGGGGATTTACGAGCAGTACTTC
CASTGQGIYEQYF
>.|TRBV25-1|TRBJ2-1|.
TGTGCCAGCTCCCTCGGGGAAAGTGAGCAGTTCTTC
CASSLGESEQFF
>.|TRBV6-5|TRBJ1-1|.
TGTGCCAGCAGTTACCGGTTGGAAGCTTTCTTT
CASSYRLEAFF
>TRBD1|TRBV19|TRBJ2-7|.
TGTGCCAGTAGTCTAGGACAGGGGGCCTACGAGCAGTACTTC
CASSLGQGAYEQYF
>TRBD2|TRBV5-6|TRBJ2-1|.
TGTGCCAGCAGCTCGGGACTAGCGGGGGGGCTCTACAATGAGCAGTTCTTC
CASSSGLAGGLYNEQFF
>TRBD1|TRBV5-4|TRBJ1-1|.
TGTGCCAGCAGCTCGGCCGGGACAGGGACGACTGAAGCTTTCTTT
CASSSAGTGTTEAFF
>TRBD1|TRBV5-1|TRBJ2-1|once
TGCGCCAGCAACCGGGACAGGGTGGGCAATGAGCAGTTCTTC
CASNRDRVGNEQFF
>.|TRBV7-2|TRBJ1-1|.
TGTGCCAGCAGCCCAACAGGGCCCACTGAAGCTTTCTTT
CASSPTGPTEAFF
>TRBD2|TRBV30|TRBJ2-1|.
TGTGCCTGGAAGACAGCGGGATATGAGCAGTTCTTC
CAWKTAGYEQFF
>.|TRBV2|TRBJ2-6|.
TGTGCCAGCAGCCCCGACGGGTCTGGGGCCAACGTCCTGACTTTC
CASSPDGSGANVLTF